Below are 24 T cell receptor beta chains sequenced from a single sample in a study of PD-L1 blockade in urothelial cancer. The sample's time point: peripheral blood 6 weeks after treatment start. Some clones are missing from TCRdb's copy, which holds only in-frame ones; the method was immunoSEQ multiplex PCR. Here the sample spans tens of thousands of clones, roughly 88% being singletons. Sample: PBMCs, taken around atezolizumab (anti-PD-L1) treatment. The origin of the receptors is a man aged 50 to 59 with urothelial cancer.

The gene calls are TRBV30 and TRBJ1-6; perhaps TRBD1 as D (6 bases). Germline CDR1 reads GTSNPN; CDR2 reads SVGIG (reference sequence). The CDR3 length is 14 residues. Between the trimmed V and J ends, which lost 2 bases and 9 bases, there was a span of 14 bases. CDR3 in amino acids: CAWSLVQGRSPLHF. In DNA form, the CDR3 reads TGTGCCTGGAGTTTAGTACAGGGACGTTCACCCCTCCACTTT. Full variable domain (remainder filled in from reference TRBV30 and TRBJ1-6): SQTIHQWPATLVQPVGSPLSLECTVEGTSNPNLYWYRQAAGRGLQLLFYSVGIGQISSEVPQNLSASRPQDRQFILSSKKLLLSDSGFYLCAWSLVQGRSPLHFGNGTRLTVT.

The chain uses TRBV7-8 and TRBJ2-7, with TRBD1 matching over 8 bases. This CDR3 region has 15 residues. Trimming took 7 bases from V and 5 from J; bases not matched to a gene: 13. Germline V lookup: CDR1 SGHVS, CDR2 FQNEAQ. CDR3: CASTNLGQGRDEQYF. CDR3 coding DNA: TGTGCCAGCACCAACCTAGGACAGGGAAGGGACGAGCAGTACTTC.

The J gene is TRBJ2-7, the V gene TRBV7-9; D is ambiguous. There are 12 residues in the CDR3. The germline V gene encodes CDR1 SEHNR and CDR2 FQNEAQ (reference sequence). V dropped 0 bases and J dropped 6 bases, with 6 bases sitting between them. CDR3: CASSLATGEQYF. The CDR3 DNA reads TGTGCCAGCAGCTTAGCGACTGGCGAGCAGTACTTC.

The chain links TRBV7-8 to TRBJ2-7, with 7 positions matching TRBD1. V was pared by 1 base and J by 0 bases, with 12 bases of the junction left unmatched. The CDR3 runs 18 residues. CDR1 is SGHVS, CDR2 FQNEAQ, per germline. The CDR3 region has the DNA TGTGCCAGCAGCTTAGGGGGATTAGGTGGGACAGCCTCCTACGAGCAGTACTTC. Translating gives CASSLGGLGGTASYEQYF.

In this sample, this clone turned up once. The rearrangement uses TRBV7-3 and TRBJ2-3; 13 positions agree with TRBD2. In germline, CDR1 is SGHTA, CDR2 FQGTGA. V gave up 3 bases and J gave up 5 bases; unmatched junction bases: 2. The CDR3 sequence is 15 residues long. Here the CDR3 DNA reads TGTGCCAGCAGCTTTGGACTAGCGGGGGAAGATACGCAGTATTTT. Encoded protein: CASSFGLAGEDTQYF. Based on the CDR3 plus reference TRBV7-3 and TRBJ2-3, the full variable domain is GAGVSQTPSNKVTEKGKYVELRCDPISGHTALYWYRQSLGQGPEFLIYFQGTGAADDSGLPNDRFFAVRPEGSVSTLKIQRTERGDSAVYLCASSFGLAGEDTQYFGPGTRLTVL.

This clone appeared once. The chain employs TRBV18 and TRBJ2-5; tentatively, D is TRBD2 (6 bases). Germline-derived CDR1 and CDR2 are KGHSH and LQKENI. The CDR3 has 15 residues. V lost 0 bases to trimming and J lost 3 bases, with 11 bases between them. The CDR3 spells CASSPPAGPEETQYF. The CDR3 DNA sequence: TGTGCCAGCTCACCACCGGCGGGACCAGAAGAGACCCAGTACTTC.

This clone was detected only a few times. This chain uses TRBV29-1 with TRBJ1-5; D ambiguous. V shed 3 bases and J shed 6 bases, with 12 bases lying between them. The CDR3 spans 13 residues. CDR1 and CDR2 (germline): SQVTM, ANQGSEA. CDR3 in amino acids: CSVELGSGQPQHF. The CDR3 DNA reads as TGCAGCGTTGAGTTGGGGAGTGGTCAGCCCCAGCATTTT.

V usage is TRBV30 and J usage is TRBJ1-5, with a tentative D call TRBD1 (6 bases). V lost 5 bases, J lost 16 bases, and 18 bases lay in between. This CDR3 region has 11 residues. Germline V gene lookup returns CDR1 GTSNPN and CDR2 SVGIG (reference sequence). CDR3 sequence: CAWGDTRHKHF. The DNA for the CDR3 is TGTGCCTGGGGGGACACCCGTCACAAACATTTT.

The J gene is TRBJ2-5, the V gene TRBV4-2; 16 nucleotides align to TRBD2. This CDR3 is 18 amino acids long. Germline values: CDR1 LGHNA, CDR2 YNFKEQ. After removal of 0 bases from V and 4 bases from J, the junction contained 5 bases not matched to a gene. The CDR3 is CASSQDGTSGGAGETQYF. In DNA, the CDR3 is TGTGCCAGCAGCCAAGATGGGACTAGCGGGGGGGCCGGAGAGACCCAGTACTTC.

The V call is TRBV5-5, the J call TRBJ2-1; D unclear. The CDR3 spans 13 residues. Germline assignment: CDR1 SGHKS and CDR2 YYEKEE (reference sequence). V lost 4 bases, J lost 10 bases, and 15 bases lay in between. The CDR3 DNA reads as TGTGCCAGCAGCGAGTATGTTAATCGGGAGCAGTTCTTC. Its protein product is CASSEYVNREQFF.

The J gene is TRBJ2-7, the V gene TRBV30; 9 bases are shared with TRBD1. This CDR3 contains 15 residues. The germline CDR1 and CDR2 sequences are GTSNPN and SVGIG (reference sequence). Trimming at V came to 3 bases and at J to 2 bases, leaving 8 bases not matched to a gene. The CDR3 loop is CAWSLGQGRTYEQYF. The CDR3 region has the DNA TGTGCCTGGAGCCTCGGACAGGGGCGTACCTACGAGCAGTACTTC.

This chain connects TRBV4-1 to TRBJ2-1, with 7 nucleotides matching TRBD2. J lost 8 bases, V lost 5 bases, and 12 bases had no gene match. Germline V CDR1 and CDR2: MGHRA, YSYEKL. This CDR3 region has 15 residues. The CDR3 nucleotides are TGCGCCAGCAGCTTGACCGCGGGAGCTTTCGATGAGCAGTTCTTC. It encodes CASSLTAGAFDEQFF.

V gene TRBV21-1 combines with J gene TRBJ2-3; the D call in the table, TRBD2, was not verified against the DNA. TRBV21-1 is deemed a pseudogene. The CDR3 runs to 21 residues. The DNA of the CDR3 is TGTGCCAGCAAGGCCGGGACTAGCGGGATTGCGGGCCGAGGGAACACAGATACGCAGTATTTT. Amino acid sequence: CASKAGTSGIAGRGNTDTQYF.

This chain joins TRBV7-8 and TRBJ2-2, with TRBD1 identical over 8 bases. Trimming at V came to 2 bases and at J to 4 bases, leaving 6 bases not matched to a gene. CDR1 and CDR2 (germline): SGHVS, FQNEAQ. This CDR3 comprises 16 residues. The CDR3: CASSLMGQVSTGELFF. CDR3 sequence (DNA): TGTGCCAGCAGCTTAATGGGACAGGTGTCCACCGGGGAGCTGTTTTTT.

The gene calls are TRBV6-1 and TRBJ2-1, with TRBD1 as a possible D gene (5 bases). Deletions cut 3 bases from V and 6 bases from J, with 15 bases between. Germline CDR1 and CDR2: MNHNS and SASEGT. The CDR3 loop spans 15 amino acids. CDR3 residues: CASSEWQGELNEQFF. CDR3 nucleotides: TGTGCCAGCAGTGAGTGGCAAGGGGAACTCAATGAGCAGTTCTTC.

The chain couples TRBV30 to TRBJ2-1; 14 positions match TRBD2. The germline V gene has CDR1 GTSNPN and CDR2 SVGIG (reference sequence). There are 12 residues in the CDR3. After removal of 7 bases from V and 12 bases from J, the junction contained 5 bases not matched to a gene. The CDR3 reads CASETSGGGQFF. The CDR3 DNA follows: TGTGCCTCTGAGACTAGCGGGGGGGGGCAGTTCTTC.

CDR3 DNA: TGCAGTGCTACGCCGAGGGGGCAAGCTTTCTTT. It codes for CSATPRGQAFF. This chain connects TRBV20-1 to TRBJ1-1; 7 positions match TRBD1. V was clipped by 4 bases and J by 9 bases; unmatched bases: 5. From germline, CDR1 is DFQATT and CDR2 SNEGSKA (reference sequence). This CDR3 region has 11 residues.

V gene TRBV12-5 combines with J gene TRBJ2-2; the match to TRBD1 covers 10 bases. Germline lookup yields CDR1 LGHNT and CDR2 FRNRAP. This CDR3 has 16 amino acids. Trimming removed 1 base from V and 5 bases from J; junction bases left unmatched: 4. The CDR3 coding sequence is TGTGCTAGTGGTTTGGGACAGGGGGCGCTGACCGGGGAGCTGTTTTTT. As protein: CASGLGQGALTGELFF. The full variable domain, completed using reference TRBV12-5 and TRBJ2-2, is DARVTQTPRHKVTEMGQEVTMRCQPILGHNTVFWYRQTMMQGLELLAYFRNRAPLDDSGMPKDRFSAEMPDATLATLKIQPSEPRDSAVYFCASGLGQGALTGELFFGEGSRLTVL.

The CDR3 sequence is CASTRTGYEKLFF. CDR3 DNA sequence: TGTGCCAGTACCCGGACAGGGTACGAAAAACTGTTTTTT. The rearrangement uses TRBV19 and TRBJ1-4, with TRBD1 matching 8 bases. The germline V gene encodes CDR1 LNHDA and CDR2 SQIVND (reference sequence). The CDR3 runs to 13 residues. After removal of 7 bases from V and 8 bases from J, the junction contained 6 bases not matched to a gene.

The chain joins TRBV9 to TRBJ2-5; 8 bases fit TRBD1. CDR1 is SGDLS, CDR2 YYNGEE, per germline. The CDR3 extends over 16 amino acids. With V trimmed by 1 base and J by 5 bases, 10 bases remained unmatched. The CDR3: CASSVSPGGGKETQYF. CDR3 coding DNA: TGTGCCAGCAGCGTATCCCCAGGGGGCGGGAAGGAGACCCAGTACTTC.

The gene calls are TRBV9 and TRBJ2-2, with a weak D call TRBD1 (5 bases). Looked up from germline, CDR1 is SGDLS and CDR2 is YYNGEE. Trimming left V 4 bases short and J 8 bases short, with 15 bases between. The length of the CDR3 is 14 residues. DNA for the CDR3: TGTGCCAGCAGCATCACAGGTGGGGCGGGGGAGCTGTTTTTT. Amino acids: CASSITGGAGELFF.

V is TRBV10-1 and J is TRBJ2-1; TRBD1 matches 11 bases. The J segment lost 2 bases and the V segment lost 5 bases, leaving 2 bases of the junction unmatched. The germline V gene has CDR1 WNHNN and CDR2 SYGVQD (reference sequence). The CDR3 loop spans 15 amino acids. The DNA for the CDR3 is TGCGCCAGCAGTAAGGACAGGGGGCCCTACAATGAGCAGTTCTTC. Protein: CASSKDRGPYNEQFF.

This clone came up a few times. The DNA for the CDR3 is TGTGCCAGCAGTTACTACAGGGCCCTGGATGAGCAGTTCTTC. This codes for CASSYYRALDEQFF. The V and J genes are TRBV6-5 and TRBJ2-1, with a weak D call TRBD1 (6 bases). CDR1 is MNHEY, CDR2 SVGAGI, per germline. Trimming removed 1 base from V and 8 bases from J, with 12 bases in between. The CDR3 is 14 amino acids.

This clone appeared once. The chain combines TRBV27 with TRBJ1-1; weak D call: TRBD1 (6 bases). The CDR3 sequence is 12 residues long. Trimming left V 6 bases short and J 7 bases short, with 12 bases between. CDR1 and CDR2 (germline): MNHEY, SMNVEV (reference sequence). CDR3 sequence reads: CASRGARGEAFF. The DNA of the CDR3 is TGTGCCAGCAGGGGGGCAAGGGGTGAAGCTTTCTTT.